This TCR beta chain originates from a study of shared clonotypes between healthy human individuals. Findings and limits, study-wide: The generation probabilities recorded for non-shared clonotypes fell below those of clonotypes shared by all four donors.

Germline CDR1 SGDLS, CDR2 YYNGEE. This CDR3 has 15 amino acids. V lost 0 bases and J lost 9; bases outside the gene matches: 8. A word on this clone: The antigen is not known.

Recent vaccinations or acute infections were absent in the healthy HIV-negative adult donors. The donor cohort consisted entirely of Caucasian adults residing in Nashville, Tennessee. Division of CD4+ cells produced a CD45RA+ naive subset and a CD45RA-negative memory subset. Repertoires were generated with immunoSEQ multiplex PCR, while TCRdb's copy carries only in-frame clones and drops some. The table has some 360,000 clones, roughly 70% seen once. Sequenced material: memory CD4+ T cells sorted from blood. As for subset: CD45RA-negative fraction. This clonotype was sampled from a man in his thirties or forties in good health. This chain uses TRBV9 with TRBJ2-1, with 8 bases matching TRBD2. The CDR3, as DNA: TGTGCCAGCAGCGTAGTTCGGGAGGGCCTATCTGAGCAGTTCTTC. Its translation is CASSVVREGLSEQFF.